Below, one T cell receptor (beta chain) is given with its context. Naive-designated CD8 cells lacked CD45RO, were positively enriched for CCR7, and omitted terminally differentiated effector memory CD45RA+ cells. The data originate from a study of shared clonotypes between healthy human individuals. The V gene's germline CDR1 is SGHVS and CDR2 FNYEAQ. V lost 5 bases, J lost 2 bases, and 10 bases lay in between. The CDR3 consists of 13 residues. Sequenced by immunoSEQ multiplex PCR; TCRdb stores in-frame clones only, minus some. The sample has hundreds of thousands of clones, nearly 95% seen once; the top ten hold around 24%.

J is TRBJ2-7 and V is TRBV7-6, with D tentatively TRBD1 (6 bases). The clonotype was recovered from a man aged 25-45 years in good health. Sample: naive CD8+ T cells sorted from blood. The CDR3 protein is CASSRTGTYEQYF. The CDR3 DNA follows: TGTGCCAGCAGCCGCACAGGGACCTACGAGCAGTACTTC.